This T cell receptor (beta chain) was retrieved from a study of cytomegalovirus exposure and HLA in healthy donors. Overall study findings and caveats: Cytomegalovirus status was reportedly diagnosed by the classifier with high sensitivity and specificity.

The PCR made use of 60 Vbeta and 13 Jbeta primers. Assay used: immunoSEQ multiplex PCR; TCRdb lists only in-frame clones, some missing. The table lists about 200,000 clones, about 78% of them singletons. This clone was recorded a few times. As yet, its antigen is unknown. An end of the junction does not agree with germline; a read error may underlie this. This CDR3 has 16 amino acids. Germline CDR1 SEHNR, CDR2 FQNEAQ (reference sequence). J is TRBJ2-1 and V is TRBV7-9; the D gene is possibly TRBD1 (6 bases). The receptor was derived from a male donor in good health and CMV-seronegative. Sample: PBMCs. CDR3 sequence: CSSSLVPLGTYAEQFF. CDR3 DNA sequence: TGTTCCAGCAGCTTAGTTCCCCTTGGGACATACGCTGAGCAGTTCTTC.